The 27 T cell receptor beta chains below all came from one sample that was sequenced in a study of molecular identifiers for immune sequencing clone quantification. TCRdb called the PCR reads again in MiXCR, with one record for every CDR3 protein. The sample lists 600,000 to 650,000 distinct CDR3 sequences; nearly 20% were seen once. Sequencing was done on a sample of naive CD8+ T cells from blood, with Jurkat cell RNA spiked in. Subset noted: FACS-sorted CD8+CD4-CCR7+CD45RA+ naive T cells. Receptors were obtained from a human donor in good health. Some libraries in this study had Jurkat cell RNA spiked in.

This chain links TRBV5-1 with TRBJ2-1, with D perhaps TRBD2 (7 bases). V gave up 0 bases and J gave up 8 bases, with 15 bases separating them. The CDR3 consists of 15 residues. Germline V lookup: CDR1 SGHRS, CDR2 YFSETQ. Written as DNA, the CDR3 is TGCGCCAGCAGCTTGGTTGCGAGGGGGGGGGATGAGCAGTTCTTC. Protein sequence: CASSLVARGGDEQFF.

Concerning this clonotype: A much larger clonotype is one base distant, so this may be a read error. This rearrangement joins TRBV7-9 to TRBJ2-7, with D perhaps matching TRBD1 or TRBD2 (5 bases each). Germline V gene sequence: CDR1 SEHNR, CDR2 FQNEAQ (reference sequence). CDR3 length equals 15 residues. The CDR3 bases are TGTGCCGGCAGCTTTATCCAGGGAGTTTTAGGCGAGCAGTACTTC. It translates to CAGSFIQGVLGEQYF.

The V and J genes are TRBV20-1 and TRBJ2-7; D is possibly TRBD2 (6 bases). The germline V gene has CDR1 DFQATT and CDR2 SNEGSKA (reference sequence). V was trimmed by 1 base and J by 5 bases, leaving 18 bases between them. The CDR3 extends over 15 amino acids. CDR3 amino acids: CSARVYGGLLHEQYF. Here the CDR3 DNA reads TGCAGTGCTAGAGTATATGGAGGGTTGCTCCACGAGCAGTACTTC.

As to this clonotype: A much more abundant neighbour one base away suggests this may be a read error. The chain combines TRBV30 with TRBJ2-7; 11 bases fit TRBD2. The V gene end was trimmed by 7 bases and the J gene end by 4 bases; junction bases not matched to a gene: 6. Germline values: CDR1 GTSNPN, CDR2 SVGIG (reference sequence). CDR3 length: 13 residues. In DNA form, the CDR3 reads TGTGCCTTGTCGGGACTAGCGGATTACGAGCAGTACTTC. Protein product: CALSGLADYEQYF.

Only a few counts were recorded for this clonotype. J is TRBJ2-7 and V is TRBV4-3, with D possibly TRBD1 on 6 matching bases. Trimming removed 1 base at V and 2 bases at J, with 15 bases between. This CDR3 has 16 amino acids. Germline V lookup: CDR1 LGHNA, CDR2 YSLEER. CDR3 bases: TGCGCCAGCAGCCAAGGGGGGCAGGCGTCCACCTACGAGCAGTACTTC. Translation gives CASSQGGQASTYEQYF.

This clonotype was counted at least ten times. This chain connects TRBV7-9 to TRBJ2-3, with D unresolved. This CDR3 is built from 12 residues. The germline gives CDR1 SEHNR, CDR2 FQNEAQ (reference sequence). With 5 bases removed from V and 6 bases from J, the gap between germline ends came to 9 bases. For the CDR3, the DNA is TGTGCCAGCAGCACCGACCTCGATACGCAGTATTTT. Protein: CASSTDLDTQYF.

Notes on this clonotype: A read error is possible here, since a much larger clone lies one base away. The CDR3 here is CGAREGAGLGYEQYF. In nucleotides, the CDR3 is TGCGGTGCTAGAGAAGGGGCAGGGCTGGGCTACGAGCAGTACTTC. The gene calls are TRBV20-1 and TRBJ2-7, with a possible D match to TRBD1 (5 bases). The CDR3 has 15 amino acids. Per germline, CDR1 DFQATT and CDR2 SNEGSKA (reference sequence).

This clonotype was seen ten or more times. V and J are TRBV6-5 and TRBJ2-3; the D gene is possibly TRBD2 (5 bases). The V end lost 4 bases, the J end lost 0 bases, and 14 bases lay between the germline ends. Germline V gene data show CDR1 as MNHEY and CDR2 as SVGAGI. The CDR3 is made up of 16 amino acids. CDR3 nucleotides: TGTGCCAGCAGTTCGTCTATAGCGACTAGCACAGATACGCAGTATTTT. Protein sequence: CASSSSIATSTDTQYF.

This clonotype was seen a few times. The rearrangement links TRBV6-6 to TRBJ2-2; D uncertain. Per the germline V gene, CDR1 is MNHNY and CDR2 is SVGAGI (reference sequence). This CDR3 is 13 amino acids long. V lost 3 bases and J 7 bases, leaving 9 bases between the germline ends. The CDR3 coding sequence is TGTGCCAGCAGTTATAAGTATTTCGGGGAGCTGTTTTTT. Residues: CASSYKYFGELFF.

This clonotype showed up many times. This chain joins TRBV11-2 and TRBJ2-5; maybe TRBD2 (6 bases). There are 16 residues in the CDR3. Per the germline V gene, CDR1 is SGHAT and CDR2 is FQNNGV. Deletions cut 0 bases from V and 5 bases from J, with 16 bases between. The CDR3 bases are TGTGCCAGCAGCTTAGACCCTACGGGGGAGGAGGAGACCCAGTACTTC. Its translation: CASSLDPTGEEETQYF.

This clonotype was seen repeatedly, ten times or more. The J gene is TRBJ1-1, the V gene TRBV20-1; no clear D. Trimming shortened V by 0 bases and J by 0 bases, and 11 bases separated the two germline ends. Germline CDR1 DFQATT, CDR2 SNEGSKA (reference sequence). The CDR3 length is 15 residues. CDR3 sequence reads: CSARDLGAMNTEAFF. The CDR3 region has the DNA TGCAGTGCTAGAGATCTGGGAGCCATGAACACTGAAGCTTTCTTT.

The rearrangement uses TRBV27 and TRBJ2-7; D possibly corresponds to TRBD1 (6 bases). This CDR3 comprises 15 residues. The V gene's germline CDR1 is MNHEY and CDR2 SMNVEV (reference sequence). Trimming cost V 6 bases and J 6 bases, with 21 bases left between them. The CDR3 region has the DNA TGTGCCAGCAGCCTGCTTGGGGGCGGGCCCTCCGAGCAGTACTTC. This translates into CASSLLGGGPSEQYF.

This clonotype was picked up a small number of times. The CDR3 region is CSATPGTSGQETQYF. The DNA for the CDR3 is TGCAGTGCTACCCCCGGGACTAGCGGTCAAGAGACCCAGTACTTC. The genes are TRBV20-1 and TRBJ2-5, with 11 bases that match TRBD2. CDR3 length equals 15 residues. After removal of 4 bases from V and 2 bases from J, the junction contained 6 bases not matched to a gene. CDR1 DFQATT and CDR2 SNEGSKA come from the germline V gene (reference sequence).

The chain links TRBV9 to TRBJ2-5; the D gene could be TRBD1 or TRBD2 (6 bases each). Germline CDR1 reads SGDLS; CDR2 reads YYNGEE. The CDR3 extends over 16 amino acids. Trimming shortened V by 4 bases and J by 5 bases, and 21 bases separated the two germline ends. Here the CDR3 DNA reads TGTGCCAGCAGCCTCACGGGGGCGCTAGGCCTCGAGACCCAGTACTTC. The encoded protein is CASSLTGALGLETQYF.

This clonotype has a count of ten or more. This rearrangement joins TRBV12-3 or TRBV12-4 to TRBJ2-3; the match to TRBD1 covers 9 bases. This CDR3 is built from 14 residues. V gave up 4 bases and J gave up 5 bases; unmatched junction bases: 4. This CDR3 reads CASSWDRVKDTQYF. The CDR3, as DNA: TGTGCCAGCAGTTGGGACAGGGTAAAAGATACGCAGTATTTT.

As regards this clonotype: This may be a read error, as it is one base from a much larger clone. This sequence joins TRBV30 and TRBJ2-7; D not resolved. Per germline, CDR1 GTSNPN and CDR2 SVGIG (reference sequence). The CDR3 is 13 amino acids. The V end lost 5 bases, the J end lost 9 bases, and 20 bases lay between the germline ends. The CDR3 DNA reads as TGTGCCTGGGGAGACTGGACCTACGATGGGCAGTACTTC. Its translation: CAWGDWTYDGQYF.

This clonotype was recorded a few times. A much bigger clone sits one base away, suggesting this may be a read error. This chain joins TRBV5-6 and TRBJ1-1, with 9 bases lining up with TRBD1. The V segment lost 3 bases and the J segment 6 bases; nucleotides outside the gene matches: 12. Germline loops: CDR1 SGHDT, CDR2 YYEEEE. The CDR3 has 16 amino acids. Written as DNA, the CDR3 is TGTGCCAGCAGCTGGCAACCGGGACAGGGAAGGTCTGAAGCTTTCTTT. Translation gives CASSWQPGQGRSEAFF.

As for this clonotype: A clone one base away is much larger, so this may be a read error. The V call is TRBV11-2, the J call TRBJ2-1, with 9 positions matching TRBD2. Germline loops: CDR1 SGHAT, CDR2 FQNNGV. The CDR3 covers 16 residues. The junction had 8 bases not matched to a gene; V was cut back by 5 bases and J by 3 bases. The CDR3 nucleotides read TGTGCCAGCAGCGGACACAGCGGGAGGAACTACAATGAGCAGTTCTTC. Translated: CASSGHSGRNYNEQFF.

This clonotype was observed many times. This rearrangement joins TRBV2 to TRBJ2-3; no reliable D call. Trimming took 0 bases from V and 2 from J, leaving 9 bases between them. This CDR3 has 15 residues. From germline, CDR1 is SNHLY and CDR2 FYNNEI. CDR3 bases: TGTGCCAGCAGTGAAGCGCTTTCCGACACAGATACGCAGTATTTT. This gives the protein CASSEALSDTDTQYF.

This clonotype has a count of ten or more. This sequence joins TRBV6-5 and TRBJ1-1; no definite D call. Deletions cut 2 bases from V and 1 base from J, with 11 bases between. CDR1 MNHEY and CDR2 SVGAGI come from the germline V gene. This CDR3 contains 15 residues. The CDR3: CASSYEPTANTEAFF. DNA of the CDR3: TGTGCCAGCAGTTACGAACCCACAGCGAACACTGAAGCTTTCTTT.

This clonotype has a handful of counts. The chain employs TRBV28 and TRBJ2-7; no clear D. CDR1 MDHEN and CDR2 SYDVKM come from the germline V gene. The CDR3 contains 13 residues. V lost 8 bases and J lost 0, with 11 bases in between. The CDR3 coding sequence is TGTGCCAGCTGCCAGGAATACTCCTACGAGCAGTACTTC. This translates into CASCQEYSYEQYF.

This clonotype has a count of ten or more. V usage is TRBV29-1 and J usage is TRBJ2-2; TRBD1 aligns across 10 bases. The CDR3 is 20 residues long. The V segment lost 1 base and the J segment 0 bases; nucleotides outside the gene matches: 14. Germline CDR1 is SQVTM and CDR2 is ANQGSEA. CDR3 in amino acids: CSVEGDAGTGERTNTGELFF. CDR3 bases: TGCAGCGTTGAAGGTGATGCCGGGACAGGGGAAAGGACGAACACCGGGGAGCTGTTTTTT.

Of note for this clonotype: With a much larger clone just one base away, this may be a read error. The chain employs TRBV2 and TRBJ1-1; D remains ambiguous. Per germline, CDR1 SNHLY and CDR2 FYNNEI. There are 14 residues in the CDR3. The germline V and J ends were trimmed by 10 bases and 1 base, with 16 bases remaining between them. The CDR3, as DNA: TGTGCCACCGCACGGGCGGGCTGGAACACTGAAGCTTTCTTT. This codes for CATARAGWNTEAFF.

This clonotype was seen repeatedly, ten times or more. The gene calls are TRBV14 and TRBJ1-1, with D uncertain. Germline CDR1 is SGHDN and CDR2 is FVKESK. This CDR3 is 13 amino acids long. Trimming left V 2 bases short and J 4 bases short, with 8 bases between. CDR3 in amino acids: CASSQYFGTEAFF. Here the CDR3 DNA reads TGTGCCAGCAGCCAATACTTCGGCACTGAAGCTTTCTTT.

This clonotype was detected ten times or more. The CDR3 region is CASSEADPSPTDTQYF. The CDR3 DNA follows: TGTGCCAGCAGCGAAGCGGACCCGTCCCCCACAGATACGCAGTATTTT. The rearrangement joins TRBV9 to TRBJ2-3, with D maybe TRBD2 (5 bases). The V end was cut by 3 bases, the J end by 2 bases, with 16 bases between. CDR1 is SGDLS, CDR2 YYNGEE, per germline. The CDR3 is made up of 16 amino acids. The entire variable domain, with the rest obtained from reference TRBV9 and TRBJ2-3, is as follows: DSGVTQTPKHLITATGQRVTLRCSPRSGDLSVYWYQQSLDQGLQFLIQYYNGEERAKGNILERFSAQQFPDLHSELNLSSLELGDSALYFCASSEADPSPTDTQYFGPGTRLTVL.

Details on this clonotype: A much larger clonotype is one base distant, so this may be a read error. The chain recombines TRBV2 with TRBJ1-1; D is uncertain. Germline-derived CDR1 and CDR2 are SNHLY and FYNNEI. The CDR3 extends over 14 amino acids. The DNA for the CDR3 is TGTGCCAGCAGTGAAGCGGACGTAGGCACTGAAGCTTCCTTT. It translates to CASSEADVGTEASF. Full variable domain (remainder filled in from reference TRBV2 and TRBJ1-1): EPEVTQTPSHQVTQMGQEVILRCVPISNHLYFYWYRQILGQKVEFLVSFYNNEISEKSEIFDDQFSVERPDGSNFTLKIRSTKLEDSAMYFCASSEADVGTEASFGQGTRLTVV.

The J gene is TRBJ1-5, the V gene TRBV2; possible D gene TRBD1, 5 bases. Germline V lookup: CDR1 SNHLY, CDR2 FYNNEI. V dropped 7 bases and J dropped 2 bases, with 12 bases sitting between them. This CDR3 is built from 14 residues. The CDR3 coding sequence is TGTGCCAGCACCTTCGACAGCGGCAATCAGCCCCAGCATTTT. This encodes CASTFDSGNQPQHF.